The next 7 T cell receptor beta chains were all read from a single sample in a study of blood T cell repertoires in COVID-19. Sequencing used immunoSEQ multiplex PCR; TCRdb keeps in-frame clones, though not all of them. The sample has about 100,000 clones; around 84% are singletons. The sample consisted of peripheral blood. These receptors were obtained from a human donor in a cohort sampled during active COVID-19.

The J gene is TRBJ1-5, the V gene TRBV2; tentative D call: TRBD1 (6 bases). The V end lost 6 bases, the J end lost 7 bases, and 19 bases lay between the germline ends. CDR3 length equals 15 residues. Germline CDR1 reads SNHLY; CDR2 reads FYNNEI. CDR3: CASRTVGGPRQPQHF. The CDR3 DNA follows: TGTGCCAGCAGGACCGTGGGGGGGCCGCGACAGCCCCAGCATTTT.

About this clone: A read error may account for a junction end that differs from germline. The J gene is TRBJ1-2, the V gene TRBV2; no clear D. The CDR3 spans 11 residues. Germline assignment: CDR1 SNHLY and CDR2 FYNNEI. CDR3 in amino acids: CASSEEGGKHF. CDR3 sequence (DNA): TGTGCCAGCAGTGAGGAGGGTGGAAAGCACTTC.

The gene calls are TRBV9 and TRBJ1-4; D is possibly TRBD1 (6 bases). The CDR3 length is 14 residues. V was pared by 0 bases and J by 8 bases, with 11 bases between. Germline CDR1 is SGDLS and CDR2 is YYNGEE. DNA for the CDR3: TGTGCCAGCAGCGTAGGGGACAAACCCGAAAAACTGTTTTTT. This gives the protein CASSVGDKPEKLFF.

In its sample, this clone was seen once. The rearrangement joins TRBV4-2 to TRBJ2-3; 14 bases agree with TRBD2. V gave up 3 bases and J gave up 5 bases; unmatched junction bases: 4. Germline assignment: CDR1 LGHNA and CDR2 YNFKEQ. The CDR3 has 16 residues. CDR3 sequence: CASSQGLAGVGDTQYF. The CDR3 DNA reads TGTGCCAGCAGCCAGGGACTAGCGGGAGTTGGAGATACGCAGTATTTT.

This sequence joins TRBV5-5 and TRBJ1-6; D is ambiguous. Germline loops: CDR1 SGHKS, CDR2 YYEKEE (reference sequence). V lost 0 bases and J 1 base, leaving 5 bases between the germline ends. The CDR3 length is 15 residues. CDR3 bases: TGTGCCAGCAGCTTGGGCGGATCCTATAATTCACCCCTCCACTTT. Translation: CASSLGGSYNSPLHF.

The chain links TRBV5-1 to TRBJ2-1; D is ambiguous. The length of the CDR3 is 15 residues. The germline gives CDR1 SGHRS, CDR2 YFSETQ. The V end lost 0 bases, the J end lost 0 bases, and 7 bases lay between the germline ends. The CDR3: CASSLVSSSYNEQFF. CDR3 nucleotides: TGCGCCAGCAGCTTGGTTAGCAGCTCCTACAATGAGCAGTTCTTC. Drawing the rest from reference TRBV5-1 and TRBJ2-1, the complete variable domain is KAGVTQTPRYLIKTRGQQVTLSCSPISGHRSVSWYQQTPGQGLQFLFEYFSETQRNKGNFPGRFSGRQFSNSRSEMNVSTLELGDSALYLCASSLVSSSYNEQFFGPGTRLTVL.

This rearrangement joins TRBV28 to TRBJ1-2, with unresolved D. Trimming left V 3 bases short and J 0 bases short, with 11 bases between. Germline V CDR1 and CDR2: MDHEN, SYDVKM. The CDR3 is made up of 15 amino acids. The DNA for the CDR3 is TGTGCCAGCAGTTTGCCTTTCCGGGCTAACTATGGCTACACCTTC. This translates into CASSLPFRANYGYTF.